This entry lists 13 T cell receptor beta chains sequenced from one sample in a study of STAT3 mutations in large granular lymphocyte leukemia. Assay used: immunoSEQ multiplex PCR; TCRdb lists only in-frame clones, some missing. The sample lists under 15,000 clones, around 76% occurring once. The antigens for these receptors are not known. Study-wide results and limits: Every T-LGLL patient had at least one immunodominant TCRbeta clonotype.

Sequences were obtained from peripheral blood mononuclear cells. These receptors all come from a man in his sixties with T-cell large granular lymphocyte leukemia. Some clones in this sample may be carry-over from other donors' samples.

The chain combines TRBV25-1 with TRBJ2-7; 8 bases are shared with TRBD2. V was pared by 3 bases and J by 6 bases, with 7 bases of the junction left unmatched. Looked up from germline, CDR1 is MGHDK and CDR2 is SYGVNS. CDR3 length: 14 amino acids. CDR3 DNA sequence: TGTGCCAGCAGTGACGCCGGACTAGCATTCGAGCAGTACTTC. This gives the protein CASSDAGLAFEQYF.

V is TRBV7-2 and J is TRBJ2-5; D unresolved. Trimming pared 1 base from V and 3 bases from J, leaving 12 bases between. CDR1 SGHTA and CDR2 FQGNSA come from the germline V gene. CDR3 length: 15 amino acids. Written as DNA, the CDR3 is TGTGCCAGCAGCTTAGTCGGCGGCTATGAAGAGACCCAGTACTTC. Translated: CASSLVGGYEETQYF. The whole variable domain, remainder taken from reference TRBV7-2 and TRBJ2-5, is GAGVSQSPSNKVTEKGKDVELRCDPISGHTALYWYRQSLGQGLEFLIYFQGNSAPDKSGLPSDRFSAERTGGSVSTLTIQRTQQEDSAVYLCASSLVGGYEETQYFGPGTRLLVL.

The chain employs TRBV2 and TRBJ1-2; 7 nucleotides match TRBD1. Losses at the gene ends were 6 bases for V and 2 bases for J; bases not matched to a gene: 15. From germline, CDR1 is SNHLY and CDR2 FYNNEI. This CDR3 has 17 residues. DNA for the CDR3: TGTGCCAGCAGCGAACCGGGGACAGTACCTCTAAACTATGGCTACACCTTC. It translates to CASSEPGTVPLNYGYTF.

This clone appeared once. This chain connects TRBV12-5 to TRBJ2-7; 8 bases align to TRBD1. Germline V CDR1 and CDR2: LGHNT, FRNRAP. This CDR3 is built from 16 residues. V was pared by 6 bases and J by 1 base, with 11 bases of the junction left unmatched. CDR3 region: CASGLIRQGPSYEQYF. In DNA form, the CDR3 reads TGTGCTAGTGGCCTGATAAGACAGGGGCCTTCCTACGAGCAGTACTTC.

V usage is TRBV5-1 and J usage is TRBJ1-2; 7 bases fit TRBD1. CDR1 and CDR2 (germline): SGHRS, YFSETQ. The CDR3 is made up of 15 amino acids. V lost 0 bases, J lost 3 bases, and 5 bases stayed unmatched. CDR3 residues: CASSLDTGADYGYTF. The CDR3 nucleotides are TGCGCCAGCAGCTTGGATACAGGGGCCGACTATGGCTACACCTTC. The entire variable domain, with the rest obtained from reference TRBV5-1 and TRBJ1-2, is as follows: KAGVTQTPRYLIKTRGQQVTLSCSPISGHRSVSWYQQTPGQGLQFLFEYFSETQRNKGNFPGRFSGRQFSNSRSEMNVSTLELGDSALYLCASSLDTGADYGYTFGSGTRLTVV.

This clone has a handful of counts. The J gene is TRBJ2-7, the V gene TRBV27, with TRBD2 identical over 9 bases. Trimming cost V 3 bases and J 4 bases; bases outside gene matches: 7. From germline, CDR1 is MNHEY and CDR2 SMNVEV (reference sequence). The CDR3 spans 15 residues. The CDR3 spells CASSLLGGRGYEQYF. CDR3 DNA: TGTGCCAGCAGTTTGCTAGGCGGGAGGGGTTACGAGCAGTACTTC.

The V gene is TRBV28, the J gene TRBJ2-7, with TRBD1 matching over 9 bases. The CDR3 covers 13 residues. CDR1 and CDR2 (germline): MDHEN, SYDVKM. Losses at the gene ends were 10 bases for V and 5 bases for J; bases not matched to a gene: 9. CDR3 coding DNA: TGTGCCACCGAGGGGACAGGGCCCCACGAGCAGTACTTC. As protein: CATEGTGPHEQYF.

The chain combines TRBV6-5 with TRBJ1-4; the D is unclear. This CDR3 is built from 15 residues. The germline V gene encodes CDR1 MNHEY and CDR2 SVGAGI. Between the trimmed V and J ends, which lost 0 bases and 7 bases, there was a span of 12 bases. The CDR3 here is CASSYSITSVEKLFF. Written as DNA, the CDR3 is TGTGCCAGCAGTTACTCCATAACGTCCGTTGAAAAACTGTTTTTT.

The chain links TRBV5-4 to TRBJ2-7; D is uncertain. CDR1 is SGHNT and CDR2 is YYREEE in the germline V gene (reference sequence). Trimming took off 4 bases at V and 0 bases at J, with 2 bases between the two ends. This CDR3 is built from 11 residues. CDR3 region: CASSPSYEQYF. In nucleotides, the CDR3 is TGTGCCAGCAGCCCCTCCTACGAGCAGTACTTC.

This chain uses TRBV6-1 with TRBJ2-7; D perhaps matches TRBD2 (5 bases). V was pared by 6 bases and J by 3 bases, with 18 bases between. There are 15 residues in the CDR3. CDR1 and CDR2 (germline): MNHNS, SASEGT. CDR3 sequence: CASRGILGGGYEQYF. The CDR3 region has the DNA TGTGCCAGCAGGGGTATACTAGGTGGTGGCTACGAGCAGTACTTC.

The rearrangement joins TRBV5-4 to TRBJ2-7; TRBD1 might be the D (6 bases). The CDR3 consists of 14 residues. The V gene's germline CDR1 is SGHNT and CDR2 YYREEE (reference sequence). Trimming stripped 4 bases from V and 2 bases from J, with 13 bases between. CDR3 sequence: CASSRTEDTYEQYF. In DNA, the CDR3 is TGTGCCAGCAGCCGGACAGAGGACACCTACGAGCAGTACTTC.

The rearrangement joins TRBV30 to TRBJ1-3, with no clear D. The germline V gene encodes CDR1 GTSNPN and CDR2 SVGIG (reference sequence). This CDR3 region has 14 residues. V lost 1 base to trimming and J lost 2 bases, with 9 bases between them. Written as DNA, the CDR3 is TGTGCCTGGAGTGACTCGGCAACTGGAAACACCATATATTTT. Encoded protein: CAWSDSATGNTIYF.

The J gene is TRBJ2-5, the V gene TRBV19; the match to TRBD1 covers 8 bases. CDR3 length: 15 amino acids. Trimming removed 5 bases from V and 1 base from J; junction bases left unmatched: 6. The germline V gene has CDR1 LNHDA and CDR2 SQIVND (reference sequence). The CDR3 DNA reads TGTGCCAGTAGTCCGACAGGGGCCCGCCAAGAGACCCAGTACTTC. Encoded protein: CASSPTGARQETQYF.